This T cell receptor (beta chain) was found in a study of shared clonotypes between healthy human individuals. Using immunoSEQ multiplex PCR, the repertoire was profiled, and TCRdb retains in-frame clones only, with some absent. The data show 2,500,000 or so clones, 80% to 95% seen once. This clone was found once. The antigen remains unidentified. This sample also contains other DNA sequences that code for the same CDR3. Findings and caveats of the study: Among a handful of donors, roughly 5% of naive CD4 clonotypes were found in common. A reduction in generation probabilities was seen for non-shared clonotypes relative to those shared by all four donors.

Germline assignment: CDR1 SEHNR and CDR2 FQNEAQ (reference sequence). Trimming pared 4 bases from V and 1 base from J, leaving 8 bases between. The CDR3 runs 14 residues. This rearrangement joins TRBV7-9 to TRBJ1-5; possibly TRBD1 for D (6 bases). This clonotype was sampled from a man aged 18 to 30 in good health. Some clones in this sample may be carry-over from other donors' samples. Sequenced input: naive CD4+ T cells from PBMCs. As for subset: CD45RA+ positively selected. The DNA of the CDR3 is TGTGCCAGCAGCTCACAGGGAAGCAATCAGCCCCAGCATTTT. Its translation: CASSSQGSNQPQHF.